The source of this T cell receptor (beta chain) is a study of blood T cell repertoires in COVID-19. Study-level information: The United States, Italy and Spain were the sources of the acute and convalescent COVID-19 samples.

V was clipped by 3 bases and J by 4 bases; unmatched bases: 8. Germline V gene sequence: CDR1 KGHSH, CDR2 LQKENI. The CDR3 has 16 amino acids. Some clones are missing from TCRdb's copy, which holds only in-frame ones; the method was immunoSEQ multiplex PCR. The sample lists about 180,000 clones; roughly 81% were seen once. The material sequenced was peripheral blood. V usage is TRBV18 and J usage is TRBJ2-3; TRBD1 agrees at 9 bases. The source is a woman of 80 years or more with COVID-19, enrolled during active disease. The CDR3 here is CASSPEDRGGPDTQYF. CDR3 nucleotides: TGTGCCAGCTCACCCGAGGACAGGGGTGGGCCAGATACGCAGTATTTT.